Listed below are T cell receptor beta chains from one sample, sequenced in a study of CD4 T cells in relation to SARS-CoV-2 and coronaviruses. Repertoires were generated with immunoSEQ multiplex PCR, while TCRdb's copy carries only in-frame clones and drops some. The table shows under 65,000 clones, with 86% occurring only once. The sequencing sample was made of memory CD4+ T cells from PBMCs. The receptor set was obtained from a human donor in good health. Each CDR3 is given with its conserved first and last residue. D genes are given only for firm matches. Some rows mark clone size as missing; the rest say once, few, many or name a class of expanded clone.

TGTGCCAGCACGCAGGGAATACAAGAGACCCAGTACTTC	CASTQGIQETQYF	NA	TRBV18	TRBJ2-5	NA
TGTGCCAGCAGCTACGGGCCTAGCCAGCCCCAGCATTTT	CASSYGPSQPQHF	NA	TRBV7-3	TRBJ1-5	NA
TGTGCCAGCAGCTCAACAGGGGGCGTTTACAATGAGCAGTTCTTC	CASSSTGGVYNEQFF	TRBD1	TRBV28	TRBJ2-1	NA
TGTGCCAGCAGCTTGGAGGTCGGCGAGCAGTACTTC	CASSLEVGEQYF	NA	TRBV9	TRBJ2-7	NA
TGCGCCAGCAGCTTGGCCGGCACAGATACGCAGTATTTT	CASSLAGTDTQYF	NA	TRBV5-1	TRBJ2-3	NA
TGTGCCAGCAGTGCCCCCGGCCGGGGGGGCTCCTACGAGCAGTACTTC	CASSAPGRGGSYEQYF	TRBD2	TRBV28	TRBJ2-7	NA
TGTGCCAGCAAATCTTCAGTAGGGTTCTCTACGGCAACTAATGAAAAACTGTTTTTT	CASKSSVGFSTATNEKLFF	NA	TRBV28	TRBJ1-4	NA
TGCGCCAGCAGCCAAGTATCACTAGCGGGAGCCCCTGGGGCCAACGTCCTGACTTTC	CASSQVSLAGAPGANVLTF	TRBD2	TRBV4-1	TRBJ2-6	NA
TGTGCCAGCAGGAGGGGGACAGGGAGCTACAATGAGCAGTTCTTC	CASRRGTGSYNEQFF	TRBD1	TRBV27	TRBJ2-1	few
TGTGCCAGCTCCGGGACAGGGAACACCGGGGAGCTGTTTTTT	CASSGTGNTGELFF	TRBD1	TRBV18	TRBJ2-2	NA
TGTGCCAGCCGAACTTCCTTGGAGGAGCAGTACTTC	CASRTSLEEQYF	NA	TRBV28	TRBJ2-7	few
TGCGCCAGCATGAGTGGGACAACGAACACCGGGGAGCTGTTTTTT	CASMSGTTNTGELFF	NA	TRBV5-1	TRBJ2-2	NA
TGCGCCAGCAACGTAGCGGGGCAAGAGACCCAGTACTTC	CASNVAGQETQYF	TRBD2	TRBV5-1	TRBJ2-5	NA
TGTGCCAGCAGGCATCAGGGGCTCGGCAATCAGCCCCAGCATTTT	CASRHQGLGNQPQHF	NA	TRBV28	TRBJ1-5	NA
TGTGCCAGTAGTATAGGAGTCAGGGGGCGCGTCAATACGCAGTATTTT	CASSIGVRGRVNTQYF	TRBD1	TRBV19	TRBJ2-3	NA